Listed here are 24 T cell receptor beta chains from one sample, sequenced in a study of radiotherapy plus CTLA-4 blockade in lung cancer (dated by TCRdb to the late 2010s). The protocol used for the library was the immunoSEQ multiplex PCR assay. TCRdb's version of the immuneACCESS table is confined to in-frame rearrangements and falls short of the full clone set. An unresolved V gene accounts for under half of the shortfall where checked; the remainder is of unknown origin. The sample contains around 120,000 clones, about four fifths of them found a single time. The top ten constitute over 4% of the sample. The material sequenced was peripheral blood, taken from a patient treated with radiotherapy plus ipilimumab. These receptors were taken from a human donor with non-small cell lung cancer who had a partial response to radiotherapy plus ipilimumab.

This chain's CDR3 is CASSLSGGGETQYF. CDR3 sequence (DNA): TGTGCCAGCAGTTTATCAGGGGGAGGAGAGACCCAGTACTTC. The J gene is TRBJ2-5, the V gene TRBV28; D is perhaps TRBD1 (7 bases). Germline values: CDR1 MDHEN, CDR2 SYDVKM. CDR3 size: 14 residues. The ends were cut back, 1 base at V and 4 bases at J, with 10 bases in the middle.

The rearrangement uses TRBV7-9 and TRBJ2-5, with D unresolved. With 0 bases removed from V and 7 bases from J, the gap between germline ends came to 6 bases. CDR1 is SEHNR and CDR2 is FQNEAQ in the germline V gene (reference sequence). The CDR3 consists of 12 residues. The CDR3 loop reads CASSLAAVTQYF. CDR3 coding DNA: TGTGCCAGCAGCTTAGCGGCGGTGACCCAGTACTTC.

This clone showed up many times. The rearrangement joins TRBV28 to TRBJ2-2; possible D gene TRBD1, 5 bases. From germline, CDR1 is MDHEN and CDR2 SYDVKM. The ends were cut back, 6 bases at V and 6 bases at J, with 11 bases in the middle. The length of the CDR3 is 13 residues. The chain's CDR3 is CASRIRAAGELFF. The CDR3 DNA is TGTGCCAGCAGGATCAGGGCGGCCGGGGAGCTGTTTTTT.

The J gene is TRBJ1-1, the V gene TRBV28, with 9 bases lining up with TRBD1. Germline V gene sequence: CDR1 MDHEN, CDR2 SYDVKM. This CDR3 is 14 amino acids long. V was pared by 9 bases and J by 5 bases, with 10 bases of the junction left unmatched. CDR3 sequence reads: CASGGQGKRTEAFF. DNA of the CDR3: TGTGCCAGTGGAGGACAGGGGAAAAGGACTGAAGCTTTCTTT.

This CDR3 reads CASRRQINYGYTF. The CDR3 coding sequence is TGTGCCAGCAGGCGACAGATCAACTATGGCTACACCTTC. This chain uses TRBV6-1 with TRBJ1-2; D might be TRBD1 (5 bases). This CDR3 spans 13 amino acids. The V end was cut by 6 bases, the J end by 2 bases, with 10 bases between. The germline gives CDR1 MNHNS, CDR2 SASEGT.

The rearrangement links TRBV27 to TRBJ2-7; tentatively, D is TRBD1 (6 bases). The V gene lost 5 bases and the J gene lost 3 bases, with 11 bases spanning the gap. This CDR3 has 13 amino acids. From germline, CDR1 is MNHEY and CDR2 SMNVEV (reference sequence). The CDR3 DNA sequence: TGTGCCAGCAGTCGACGGACAGTCTACGAGCAGTACTTC. It specifies CASSRRTVYEQYF.

The chain has TRBV5-1 and TRBJ2-2; 8 nucleotides align to TRBD2. J lost 4 bases, V lost 0 bases, and 5 bases had no gene match. CDR1 and CDR2 (germline): SGHRS, YFSETQ. The CDR3 covers 16 residues. The CDR3, as DNA: TGCGCCAGCAGCTTGGCTGCCGCGGGAGGCACCGGGGAGCTGTTTTTT. Its translation is CASSLAAAGGTGELFF.

The rearrangement links TRBV19 to TRBJ1-5, with 7 bases aligning to TRBD1. With V trimmed by 6 bases and J by 6 bases, 11 bases remained unmatched. Germline V gene lookup returns CDR1 LNHDA and CDR2 SQIVND (reference sequence). The CDR3 spans 15 residues. DNA for the CDR3: TGTGCCAGTAGCTTTAGGGCAGGGGGTTCTCAGCCCCAGCATTTT. This translates into CASSFRAGGSQPQHF.

The chain combines TRBV4-3 with TRBJ1-4, with 10 bases lining up with TRBD1. From germline, CDR1 is LGHNA and CDR2 YSLEER. The CDR3 sequence is 14 residues long. V lost 4 bases to trimming and J lost 8 bases; unmatched junction nucleotides: 4. This CDR3 is CASSRDRGREKLFF. Written as DNA, the CDR3 is TGCGCCAGCAGCCGGGACAGGGGAAGAGAAAAACTGTTTTTT.

The chain joins TRBV18 to TRBJ2-1; TRBD1 aligns across 8 bases. Losses at the gene ends were 1 base for V and 6 bases for J; bases not matched to a gene: 11. Looked up from germline, CDR1 is KGHSH and CDR2 is LQKENI. CDR3 length: 17 residues. The CDR3 nucleotides read TGTGCCAGCTCACCACAGGCAGGGGGCGCGGGTCTCAATGAGCAGTTCTTC. Protein product: CASSPQAGGAGLNEQFF.

As to this clone: The sample has other DNA sequences that encode this CDR3 too. The rearrangement links TRBV6-6 to TRBJ2-3; 11 bases are shared with TRBD2. V was pared by 7 bases and J by 0 bases, with 3 bases of the junction left unmatched. CDR1 MNHNY and CDR2 SVGAGI come from the germline V gene (reference sequence). The CDR3 is 15 residues long. CDR3 sequence: CASTRTSGSTDTQYF. The CDR3 nucleotides read TGTGCCAGCACCAGGACTAGCGGGAGCACAGATACGCAGTATTTT.

The chain is built from TRBV27 and TRBJ1-2, with D tentatively TRBD1 (6 bases). The ends were cut back, 5 bases at V and 0 bases at J, with 13 bases in the middle. Per the germline V gene, CDR1 is MNHEY and CDR2 is SMNVEV (reference sequence). There are 15 residues in the CDR3. The DNA for the CDR3 is TGTGCCAGCAGTCTACAGGGTTATACTAACTATGGCTACACCTTC. Translated, it gives CASSLQGYTNYGYTF.

This clone was detected only once. CDR3 bases: TGCGCCAGCGGGGGTGGGGGACTCAGCAACAATGAGCAGTTCTTC. Residues: CASGGGGLSNNEQFF. This chain joins TRBV5-1 and TRBJ2-1; the D gene is possibly TRBD2 (6 bases). There are 15 residues in the CDR3. Germline CDR1 is SGHRS and CDR2 is YFSETQ. The V end lost 7 bases, the J end lost 5 bases, and 19 bases lay between the germline ends.

This clone occurred once. The chain has TRBV18 and TRBJ1-5; TRBD1 is a possible D gene (6 bases). The CDR3 covers 15 residues. The V end was cut by 3 bases, the J end by 1 base, with 10 bases between. Germline V lookup: CDR1 KGHSH, CDR2 LQKENI. CDR3 in DNA: TGTGCCAGCTCACCCCTTAGGGGGAGCAATCAGCCCCAGCATTTT. This codes for CASSPLRGSNQPQHF.

This sequence joins TRBV6-1 and TRBJ1-1; D uncertain. CDR1 is MNHNS, CDR2 SASEGT, per germline. The CDR3 spans 15 residues. Deletions cut 3 bases from V and 1 base from J, with 12 bases between. This chain's CDR3 is CASSDLSSGNTEAFF. The CDR3 bases are TGTGCCAGCAGTGATTTGTCCAGTGGGAACACTGAAGCTTTCTTT.

The chain links TRBV19 to TRBJ2-2; 8 bases fit TRBD1. V shed 6 bases and J 3 bases; nucleotides not matched to a gene: 9. The CDR3 loop spans 16 amino acids. Germline V gives CDR1 LNHDA, CDR2 SQIVND (reference sequence). The CDR3: CASSVSGTGDTGELFF. The CDR3 DNA is TGTGCCAGTAGCGTCTCCGGGACAGGTGACACCGGGGAGCTGTTTTTT. The full variable domain, rest sourced from reference TRBV19 and TRBJ2-2, is DGGITQSPKYLFRKEGQNVTLSCEQNLNHDAMYWYRQDPGQGLRLIYYSQIVNDFQKGDIAEGYSVSREKKESFPLTVTSAQKNPTAFYLCASSVSGTGDTGELFFGEGSRLTVL.

This clone came up a few times. This sequence joins TRBV5-1 and TRBJ1-1, with TRBD1 matching over 11 bases. J lost 7 bases, V lost 3 bases, and 5 bases had no gene match. This CDR3 is 14 amino acids long. The germline CDR1 and CDR2 sequences are SGHRS and YFSETQ. CDR3 loop: CASSWTGGGDEAFF. The CDR3 DNA sequence: TGCGCCAGCAGCTGGACAGGGGGCGGAGATGAAGCTTTCTTT.

The V and J genes are TRBV30 and TRBJ1-5; no clear D gene. Per germline, CDR1 GTSNPN and CDR2 SVGIG (reference sequence). The V gene lost 2 bases and the J gene lost 4 bases, with 9 bases spanning the gap. The CDR3 is 13 amino acids. The CDR3 DNA follows: TGTGCCTGGAGTCCATCAGAAAATCAGCCCCAGCATTTT. This encodes CAWSPSENQPQHF.

This clone was seen just once. At one boundary the junction diverges from the germline segment, which might be a read error. This sequence joins TRBV7-9 and TRBJ1-1; a weak D match, TRBD1 (6 bases). Germline CDR1 is SEHNR and CDR2 is FQNEAQ (reference sequence). The CDR3 loop spans 13 amino acids. The CDR3 DNA is TGTGCCAGCAACTTAGGGGGAGGCACTGAAGCTTTCTTT. Encoded protein: CASNLGGGTEAFF.

This clone was counted between two and nine times. V gene TRBV21-1 combines with J gene TRBJ2-7; the table assigns TRBD1, which was not confirmed against the DNA. TRBV21-1 is a pseudogene. The CDR3 loop spans 18 amino acids. CDR3 loop: CASSKNRKGTDRYHEQYV. Here the CDR3 DNA reads TGTGCCAGCAGCAAAAATCGGAAAGGGACAGACCGCTACCACGAGCAGTACGTC.

The V call is TRBV19, the J call TRBJ2-3; the match to TRBD1 covers 8 bases. CDR1 and CDR2 from the germline V gene are LNHDA and SQIVND (reference sequence). This CDR3 spans 15 amino acids. V lost 5 bases and J lost 3; bases outside the gene matches: 7. The CDR3 DNA is TGTGCCAGTAGTGTGTCCAGGGGGCCGACAGATACGCAGTATTTT. Protein: CASSVSRGPTDTQYF.

The chain has TRBV11-2 and TRBJ2-1; D may be TRBD1 (6 bases). The germline V gene encodes CDR1 SGHAT and CDR2 FQNNGV. Deletions cut 5 bases from V and 8 bases from J, with 19 bases between. This CDR3 region has 15 residues. CDR3 amino acids: CASSQGQGGVDEQFF. The CDR3 DNA is TGTGCCAGCAGCCAGGGGCAGGGCGGAGTTGATGAGCAGTTCTTC.

V and J are TRBV27 and TRBJ2-1, with 9 bases matching TRBD2. V was clipped by 3 bases and J by 2 bases; unmatched bases: 5. The CDR3 contains 16 residues. Germline loops: CDR1 MNHEY, CDR2 SMNVEV (reference sequence). This CDR3 is CASSLSSGRPYNEQFF. CDR3 sequence (DNA): TGTGCCAGCAGTTTGTCGAGCGGGAGGCCCTACAATGAGCAGTTCTTC.

The V call is TRBV11-2, the J call TRBJ1-1; D is ambiguous. Deletions cut 6 bases from V and 0 bases from J, with 2 bases between. Looked up from germline, CDR1 is SGHAT and CDR2 is FQNNGV. The CDR3 runs to 11 residues. CDR3 sequence reads: CASSMNTEAFF. The CDR3 DNA reads as TGTGCCAGCAGTATGAACACTGAAGCTTTCTTT.